Presented here are 6 T cell receptor beta chains from one specimen sequenced in a study of blood T cell repertoires in COVID-19. Here immunoSEQ multiplex PCR was the method, and the copy in TCRdb shows in-frame clones only, minus some. The repertoire consists of tens of thousands of clones, with about 90% occurring once and the leading ten covering over 35%. Sequenced input: peripheral blood. These receptors all come from a human donor in a cohort sampled during active COVID-19.

The V call is TRBV6-5, the J call TRBJ2-3, with 7 bases aligning to TRBD2. Germline V CDR1 and CDR2: MNHEY, SVGAGI. J was trimmed by 5 bases and V by 6 bases; bases with no gene match: 8. This CDR3 comprises 14 residues. The chain's CDR3 is CASSYGTGGDTQYF. For the CDR3, the DNA is TGTGCCAGCAGCTACGGCACGGGGGGAGATACGCAGTATTTT.

The chain couples TRBV7-9 to TRBJ2-5; 10 bases fit TRBD1. Germline V gene data show CDR1 as SEHNR and CDR2 as FQNEAQ (reference sequence). The V segment lost 5 bases and the J segment 5 bases; nucleotides outside the gene matches: 8. This CDR3 has 15 amino acids. Written as DNA, the CDR3 is TGTGCCAGCAGCGTAAGGACAGGGGGTGCGGAGACCCAGTACTTC. Its protein is CASSVRTGGAETQYF.

This sequence joins TRBV18 and TRBJ2-2, with 12 bases aligning to TRBD1. The ends lost 8 bases at V and 3 bases at J; junction bases unmatched: 10. Germline CDR1 reads KGHSH; CDR2 reads LQKENI. This CDR3 comprises 17 residues. For the CDR3, the DNA is TGTGCCAGCGTATCCGGGACAGGGGGCCGTCACACCGGGGAGCTGTTTTTT. Its protein is CASVSGTGGRHTGELFF. Using reference TRBV18 and TRBJ2-2 for the parts outside the CDR3, the full variable domain is NAGVMQNPRHLVRRRGQEARLRCSPMKGHSHVYWYRQLPEEGLKFMVYLQKENIIDESGMPKERFSAEFPKEGPSILRIQQVVRGDSAAYFCASVSGTGGRHTGELFFGEGSRLTVL.

The genes are TRBV2 and TRBJ1-2, with TRBD1 as a possible D gene (5 bases). The CDR3 loop spans 13 amino acids. V was trimmed by 4 bases and J by 8 bases, leaving 14 bases between them. Germline V CDR1 and CDR2: SNHLY, FYNNEI. In DNA form, the CDR3 reads TGTGCCAGCAGTGTAACAGGTTTTGAGGGCTACACCTTC. It yields the protein CASSVTGFEGYTF.

This clone showed up just a few times. The chain couples TRBV20-1 to TRBJ1-2; TRBD1 might be the D (5 bases). Germline lookup yields CDR1 DFQATT and CDR2 SNEGSKA (reference sequence). This CDR3 has 11 amino acids. Trimming removed 4 bases from V and 5 bases from J, with 8 bases in between. CDR3 protein: CSAKQAYGYTF. CDR3 nucleotides: TGCAGTGCTAAACAGGCATATGGCTACACCTTC.

The chain recombines TRBV19 with TRBJ1-3; weak D call: TRBD1 (6 bases). The germline gives CDR1 LNHDA, CDR2 SQIVND (reference sequence). CDR3 length equals 13 residues. Trimming stripped 6 bases from V and 2 bases from J, with 8 bases between. The CDR3 region is CASSYRAGNTIYF. In DNA, the CDR3 is TGTGCCAGTAGCTACAGGGCTGGAAACACCATATATTTT.